A selection of T cell receptor beta chains follows, all from one sample in a study of T cell repertoires in cytomegalovirus infection. Antigens for these TCRs are unknown. TCRdb fed the reads into MiXCR, producing one record per CDR3 protein. The data show about 480,000 distinct CDR3 sequences, roughly a third seen once. Sequencing was performed on cultured PBMCs, taken from culture after CMV antigen stimulation. These receptors all stem from a human donor in good health (CMV status not recorded). Some clones in this sample may be carry-over from other donors' samples. The CDR3 runs from the conserved cysteine through the conserved F or W. A D gene is named only where the DNA matches it firmly. Part of the rows lack a size; the others show once, few, many or a class for expanded clones.

V	size	D	J	DNA	CDR3
TRBV20-1	.	.	TRBJ2-1	TGCAGTGCTAGCTCGGGCTACAATGAGCAGTTCTTC	CSASSGYNEQFF
TRBV7-2	.	TRBD2	TRBJ2-3	TGTGCCAGCAGCTTTTTTGCTGTAGCGGGGCTCAGCACAGATACGCAGTATTTT	CASSFFAVAGLSTDTQYF
TRBV12-3/TRBV12-4	.	TRBD2	TRBJ2-3	TGTGCCAGCAGTTTCATCGCGGGAGGTACGGGCACAGATACGCAGTATTTT	CASSFIAGGTGTDTQYF
TRBV25-1	.	.	TRBJ1-4	TGTGCCAGCAGCTTAGCCTCAGGGGAAAAACTGTTTTTT	CASSLASGEKLFF
TRBV11-2	.	.	TRBJ2-1	TGTGCCAGCAGCTCCTTCTTTGAGCAGTTCTTC	CASSSFFEQFF
TRBV7-2	many	.	TRBJ1-5	TGTGCCAGCAGCGCCGACGGTAATCAGCCCCAGCATTTT	CASSADGNQPQHF
TRBV7-9	.	.	TRBJ1-2	TGTGCCAGCAGCGAGACAAGTACCTATGGCTACACCTTC	CASSETSTYGYTF
TRBV7-2	many	.	TRBJ1-1	TGTGCCAGCAGCTTAGAGGCAGGGGAAGCTTTCTTT	CASSLEAGEAFF
TRBV6-5	few	.	TRBJ1-1	TGTGCCAGCAGTTACTCGAACGGCATGAACACTGAAGCTTTCTTT	CASSYSNGMNTEAFF
TRBV20-1	.	.	TRBJ2-7	TGCAGTGCATCGACTACACATGGACCTTACGAGCAGTACTTC	CSASTTHGPYEQYF
TRBV6-1	.	.	TRBJ1-2	TGTGCCAGCAGTTACGCGGGACAACAAACTCGCTATGGCTACACCTTC	CASSYAGQQTRYGYTF
TRBV5-1	few	TRBD2	TRBJ2-1	TGCGCCAGCAGCTTATGGGGTACTAGCGGCAACAATGAGCAGTTCTTC	CASSLWGTSGNNEQFF
TRBV12-3/TRBV12-4	.	.	TRBJ2-1	TGTGCCAGCAGTTTAGGAGTTCGGCAGTTCTTC	CASSLGVRQFF
TRBV28	few	TRBD2	TRBJ2-1	TGTGCCAGCAGTTTATTAAGGTTGAGGGAGGGCCACAATGAGCAGTTCTTC	CASSLLRLREGHNEQFF
TRBV15	.	TRBD2	TRBJ2-5	TGTGCCACCAGCAGAGAGGGAGGGCTGCAAGAGACCCAGTACTTC	CATSREGGLQETQYF
TRBV5-5	few	TRBD1	TRBJ2-4	TGTGCCAGCAGCCCGGAATTTCGGACAGGGTTCGGAATCTACCGGTTAGCCAAAAACATTCAGTACTTC	CASSPEFRTGFGIYRLAKNIQYF
TRBV7-9	.	.	TRBJ1-4	TGTGCCAGCAGTCCTCCGGGTGCTAATGAAAAACTGTTTTTT	CASSPPGANEKLFF
TRBV4-3	few	TRBD2	TRBJ2-7	TGCGCCAGCAGCCAAGATCTACCAGCGGGGGACTACGAGCAGTACTTC	CASSQDLPAGDYEQYF
TRBV7-2	many	.	TRBJ2-1	TGTGCCAGCAGCTTAGCCGGACTGGTAGGGAATGAGCAGTTCTTC	CASSLAGLVGNEQFF
TRBV5-4	few	TRBD1	TRBJ2-5	TGTGCCAGCAGCGGCGACAGGGGGCGAGAGACCCAGTACTTC	CASSGDRGRETQYF
TRBV6-1	.	TRBD1	TRBJ2-5	TGTGCCAGCAACTGGGACAGGGGAGAGACCCAGTACTTC	CASNWDRGETQYF
TRBV6-2/TRBV6-3	few	TRBD2	TRBJ2-1	TGTGCCAGCAGCCCCTCACTGGTAGCGGGAGTCTATGAGCAGTTCTTC	CASSPSLVAGVYEQFF
TRBV19	.	.	TRBJ2-4	TGTGCCAGTAGTTCAGTGGGGAGGAGAGCCAAAAACATTCAGTACTTC	CASSSVGRRAKNIQYF
TRBV5-4	.	TRBD1	TRBJ1-1	TGTGCCAGCAGCTTGGGTGGGACAGGTGAAGCTTTCTTT	CASSLGGTGEAFF
TRBV27	few	TRBD1	TRBJ1-5	TGTGCCAGCAGAAGGGGACAGGGAGGCAATCAGCCCCAGCATTTT	CASRRGQGGNQPQHF
TRBV7-3	many	TRBD1	TRBJ2-3	TGTGCCAGCAGCTCCACCGGGACAGGGAGTTGGGGCACAGATACGCAGTATTTT	CASSSTGTGSWGTDTQYF
TRBV7-2	many	.	TRBJ2-7	TGTGCCAGCAGCTCAGACCCGGGACTGCTTTACGAGCAGTACTTC	CASSSDPGLLYEQYF
TRBV7-9	few	TRBD1	TRBJ1-5	TGTGCCAGCAGCTCACGGGACAGGGGGCGCCAAGGCAATCAGCCCCAGCATTTT	CASSSRDRGRQGNQPQHF
TRBV5-1	.	TRBD2	TRBJ2-1	TGCGCCAGCAGCTGGAGACGGGGGGATGAGCAGTTCTTC	CASSWRRGDEQFF
TRBV30	.	TRBD2	TRBJ2-6	TGTGCCTGGAGTGGACCTAGCGGGAGGGACTCTGGGGCCAACGTCCTGACTTTC	CAWSGPSGRDSGANVLTF
TRBV27	.	TRBD1	TRBJ1-5	TGTGCCAGCAGTTTTATGACAGGGGTCAATCAGCCCCAGCATTTT	CASSFMTGVNQPQHF
TRBV7-6	.	TRBD1	TRBJ1-1	TGTGTCAGCAGCTTAACAACAGGGGACACTGAAGCTTTCTTT	CVSSLTTGDTEAFF
TRBV7-2	many	TRBD1	TRBJ1-2	TGTGCCAGCAGCTTAGTCGACAGGGGGGACTATGGCTACACCTTC	CASSLVDRGDYGYTF
TRBV7-2	many	.	TRBJ2-1	TGTGCCAGCAGCTACGACGGTTCCTACAATGAGCAGTTCTTC	CASSYDGSYNEQFF
TRBV27	many	TRBD2	TRBJ2-1	TGTGCCAGCAGTTTTAGTCCTAGCGGGAGCGGTGAGCAGTTCTTC	CASSFSPSGSGEQFF
TRBV29-1	.	TRBD1	TRBJ2-5	TGCAGCACGAGGACAGGGACGGGGCTAGAGACCCAGTACTTC	CSTRTGTGLETQYF
TRBV3-1	.	.	TRBJ2-5	TGTGCCAGCAGCCACGGGGCAAAAAGAGAGACCCAGTACTTC	CASSHGAKRETQYF
TRBV7-2	few	.	TRBJ2-5	TGTGCCAGCAGCTTCCAGCTACTCCAAGAGACCCAGTACTTC	CASSFQLLQETQYF
TRBV2	.	TRBD2	TRBJ2-1	TGTGCCAGCAGAGACGGGACTAGCTTCAATGAGCAGTTCTTC	CASRDGTSFNEQFF
TRBV15	.	TRBD2	TRBJ2-3	TGTGCCACCAGCATGGAGCCGGGCGGGAGTATAACAGATACGCAGTATTTT	CATSMEPGGSITDTQYF
TRBV19	.	.	TRBJ1-2	TGTGCCAGTAGTACTACGACAAGAACTAACTATGGCTACACCTTC	CASSTTTRTNYGYTF
TRBV7-2	few	TRBD1	TRBJ2-7	TGTGCCAGCAGCTTTCAACAGGGGGCCGGGGAGCAGTACTTC	CASSFQQGAGEQYF
TRBV6-6	.	.	TRBJ1-4	TGTGCCAGCAGTTACCAGGCGATTAGTGAAAAACTGTTTTTT	CASSYQAISEKLFF
TRBV25-1	few	.	TRBJ2-7	TGTGCCAGCAGTGAAGGACAGACTACCTACGAGCAGTACTTC	CASSEGQTTYEQYF
TRBV10-3	.	.	TRBJ1-4	TGTGCCATCAGTGAACGGGGGATGGAGAATGAAAAACTGTTTTTT	CAISERGMENEKLFF
TRBV20-1	.	.	TRBJ1-2	TGCAGTGCTGAGGACACTCGCAGGGGAAGTGGAGGCTACACCTTC	CSAEDTRRGSGGYTF
TRBV19	few	.	TRBJ2-1	TGTGCCAGTAGTACACAGGGTCGGTTAAGCAATGAGCAGTTCTTC	CASSTQGRLSNEQFF
TRBV6-1	.	TRBD1	TRBJ2-4	TGTGCCAGCAGTGAAGATACAGGGGCCGCAAAAAACATTCAGTACTTC	CASSEDTGAAKNIQYF
TRBV12-3/TRBV12-4	.	TRBD2	TRBJ2-1	TGTGCCAGCAGAATCACTAGCGGGAGGTTCGTAGGGCAGTTCTTC	CASRITSGRFVGQFF
TRBV7-6	.	.	TRBJ2-3	TGTGCCAGCAGCTCTGGGTCCCAGGATTCCTATACGCAGTATTTT	CASSSGSQDSYTQYF
TRBV6-1	few	.	TRBJ1-2	TGTGCCAGCAGTCGCGCGTTTGGGGGTAACTATGGCTACACCTTC	CASSRAFGGNYGYTF
TRBV27	.	TRBD2	TRBJ2-1	TGTGCCAGCAGTCCGGGACTAGCATCATTCACTGAGCAGTTCTTC	CASSPGLASFTEQFF
TRBV7-2	many	.	TRBJ2-7	TGTGCCAGCAGCTTAGGCCGAAACCTAGCGGTGCAGGGGTACGAGCAGTACTTC	CASSLGRNLAVQGYEQYF
TRBV7-2	.	.	TRBJ2-5	TGTGCCAGCAGCCAGACAGGCTCCGGGACCCAGTACTTC	CASSQTGSGTQYF